The 18 T cell receptor beta chains reported below all come from one sample, sequenced in a study of blood T cell repertoires in COVID-19. Data came from immunoSEQ multiplex PCR; TCRdb stores just in-frame clones and leaves some out. Here the sample spans some 23,000 clones, about nine tenths being singletons. The material sequenced was peripheral blood. These receptors were collected from a human donor in a cohort sampled during active COVID-19.

The genes are TRBV2 and TRBJ1-1; no clear D. Germline CDR1 and CDR2: SNHLY and FYNNEI. Trimming stripped 1 base from V and 10 bases from J, with 19 bases between. The CDR3 extends over 15 amino acids. The CDR3, as DNA: TGTGCCAGCAGTGAAGTTTCCGTGGAGGGCGGCGGAGCTTTCTTT. It encodes CASSEVSVEGGGAFF.

The chain combines TRBV6-2 or TRBV6-3 with TRBJ1-2; 8 positions agree with TRBD1. This CDR3 contains 15 residues. Trimming took 6 bases from V and 4 from J; bases not matched to a gene: 10. The V gene's germline CDR1 is MNHEY and CDR2 SVGEGT. The CDR3 region has the DNA TGTGCCAGCAGCCCTACAACAGGGGGGGGCTATGGCTACACCTTC. It is translated as CASSPTTGGGYGYTF.

The CDR3: CASSSGASQNTEAFF. The CDR3, as DNA: TGCGCCAGCAGCTCCGGAGCCAGCCAGAACACTGAAGCTTTCTTT. This chain uses TRBV5-1 with TRBJ1-1, with D unresolved. CDR3 length equals 15 residues. CDR1 and CDR2 from the germline V gene are SGHRS and YFSETQ. The V gene lost 3 bases and the J gene lost 1 base, with 13 bases spanning the gap.

The gene calls are TRBV11-2 and TRBJ2-1, with 12 nucleotides matching TRBD2. The CDR3 totals 15 residues. Germline trimming cut 5 bases from V and 2 bases from J; bases unmatched to any gene: 1. Germline V CDR1 and CDR2: SGHAT, FQNNGV. The CDR3 reads CASSPSGGAYNEQFF. The CDR3 region has the DNA TGTGCCAGCAGCCCTAGCGGGGGGGCCTACAATGAGCAGTTCTTC.

About this clone: At one of its ends the junction is not consistent with the germline gene, which may arise from a read error. The V and J genes are TRBV7-7 and TRBJ2-7, with D maybe TRBD1 (5 bases). Per the germline V gene, CDR1 is SSHAT and CDR2 is FNYEAQ (reference sequence). This CDR3 contains 14 residues. The CDR3 protein is CASSSKGLAYEQYF. CDR3 nucleotide sequence: TGTGCTAGCAGCTCAAAGGGGCTGGCCTACGAGCAGTACTTC.

This clone appeared once. This chain joins TRBV6-2 or TRBV6-3 and TRBJ2-2; 9 positions match TRBD1. V shed 6 bases and J 4 bases; nucleotides not matched to a gene: 9. Germline V gives CDR1 MNHEY, CDR2 SVGEGT. The length of the CDR3 is 16 residues. The CDR3 nucleotides read TGTGCCAGCAGCCCGACGGGACAGGGCGGCACCGGGGAGCTGTTTTTT. Its translation: CASSPTGQGGTGELFF.

V and J are TRBV30 and TRBJ2-3, with D possibly TRBD2 on 5 matching bases. The CDR3 covers 14 residues. Trimming took 0 bases from V and 5 from J, leaving 12 bases between them. Germline CDR1 GTSNPN, CDR2 SVGIG (reference sequence). CDR3 sequence (DNA): TGTGCCTGGAGTGTAACGGCGGGCAGAGATACGCAGTATTTT. It translates to CAWSVTAGRDTQYF.

The table lists this clone with a count of one. The chain has TRBV5-1 and TRBJ1-1; weak D call: TRBD1 (5 bases). This CDR3 is 13 amino acids long. Germline loops: CDR1 SGHRS, CDR2 YFSETQ. Trimming left V 0 bases short and J 7 bases short, with 10 bases between. Written as DNA, the CDR3 is TGCGCCAGCAGCTTGGCCAGGGAATTTGAAGCTTTCTTT. This gives the protein CASSLAREFEAFF. The full variable domain, its missing parts supplied by reference TRBV5-1 and TRBJ1-1, is KAGVTQTPRYLIKTRGQQVTLSCSPISGHRSVSWYQQTPGQGLQFLFEYFSETQRNKGNFPGRFSGRQFSNSRSEMNVSTLELGDSALYLCASSLAREFEAFFGQGTRLTVV.

V usage is TRBV2 and J usage is TRBJ2-1; 10 nucleotides agree with TRBD2. This CDR3 region has 15 residues. Germline CDR1 reads SNHLY; CDR2 reads FYNNEI. After removal of 3 bases from V and 7 bases from J, the junction contained 6 bases not matched to a gene. CDR3 nucleotide sequence: TGTGCCAGCAGTGATACTAGCGGGGACTCGAATGAGCAGTTCTTC. This translates into CASSDTSGDSNEQFF.

The chain carries TRBV5-5 and TRBJ1-6; D may be TRBD1 (5 bases). V lost 0 bases, J lost 7 bases, and 14 bases lay in between. This CDR3 region has 16 residues. Germline assignment: CDR1 SGHKS and CDR2 YYEKEE (reference sequence). CDR3: CASSLAGQGGNSPLHF. In DNA, the CDR3 is TGTGCCAGCAGCTTGGCCGGGCAGGGAGGGAATTCACCCCTCCACTTT.

V gene TRBV27 combines with J gene TRBJ2-3; 8 bases map to TRBD2. V shed 8 bases, J shed 5 bases, and the junction held 9 bases outside the gene matches. The CDR3 is made up of 14 amino acids. Germline V CDR1 and CDR2: MNHEY, SMNVEV (reference sequence). In DNA form, the CDR3 reads TGTGCCAGCCGGGGGGGGCTCCCCCTAGATACGCAGTATTTT. Its translation is CASRGGLPLDTQYF.

The V and J genes are TRBV9 and TRBJ1-2; TRBD1 might be the D (6 bases). V was trimmed by 3 bases and J by 2 bases, leaving 14 bases between them. This CDR3 region has 15 residues. Germline lookup yields CDR1 SGDLS and CDR2 YYNGEE. The CDR3 nucleotides are TGTGCCAGCAGCGGGGGGACACCACTCAACTATGGCTACACCTTC. Protein sequence: CASSGGTPLNYGYTF.

The chain combines TRBV27 with TRBJ1-4, with D perhaps matching TRBD1 (6 bases). The CDR3 extends over 16 amino acids. From germline, CDR1 is MNHEY and CDR2 SMNVEV (reference sequence). V gave up 4 bases and J gave up 6 bases, with 18 bases separating them. CDR3 amino acids: CASSYLSTGSDEKLFF. CDR3 DNA: TGTGCCAGCAGTTACTTATCGACAGGATCGGATGAAAAACTGTTTTTT.

The chain is built from TRBV5-6 and TRBJ2-3, with a tentative D call TRBD1 (9 bases). This CDR3 comprises 15 residues. V was clipped by 3 bases and J by 5 bases, with 16 bases between them. Germline lookup yields CDR1 SGHDT and CDR2 YYEEEE. The CDR3 sequence is CASSYLAGQGDTQYF. Here the CDR3 DNA reads TGTGCCAGCAGCTACTTAGCGGGACAGGGAGATACGCAGTATTTT.

This chain uses TRBV7-6 with TRBJ2-3; 11 bases fit TRBD2. J gave up 1 base and V 5 bases, and 8 bases lay outside the gene matches. Germline CDR1 and CDR2: SGHVS and FNYEAQ. This CDR3 comprises 17 residues. This CDR3 is CASSLRSTSGGTDTQYF. The CDR3 region has the DNA TGTGCCAGCAGCCTAAGGTCGACTAGCGGGGGCACAGATACGCAGTATTTT.

The chain carries TRBV7-6 and TRBJ2-3; TRBD2 matches 8 bases. The CDR3 has 16 amino acids. The junction had 6 bases not matched to a gene; V was cut back by 0 bases and J by 4 bases. CDR1 is SGHVS and CDR2 is FNYEAQ in the germline V gene. The CDR3 DNA follows: TGTGCCAGCAGCTTAGCGAGTAGCGGGGCTTCAGATACGCAGTATTTT. Its protein is CASSLASSGASDTQYF.

The V and J genes are TRBV29-1 and TRBJ1-3, with D uncertain. The V end was cut by 4 bases, the J end by 2 bases, with 9 bases between. Germline-derived CDR1 and CDR2 are SQVTM and ANQGSEA. CDR3 size: 13 residues. CDR3 bases: TGCAGCGTTGCCATGGGAGCTGGAAACACCATATATTTT. Translation gives CSVAMGAGNTIYF.

This sequence joins TRBV5-4 and TRBJ1-1; maybe TRBD1 (5 bases). CDR3 size: 14 residues. Per germline, CDR1 SGHNT and CDR2 YYREEE (reference sequence). The V gene lost 3 bases and the J gene lost 7 bases, with 16 bases spanning the gap. The CDR3: CASSSTKGSGEAFF. CDR3 sequence (DNA): TGTGCCAGCAGCTCCACTAAGGGGTCCGGTGAAGCTTTCTTT.